A single sample is the source of the 22 T cell receptor beta chains below, sequenced in a study of lymphopenia after photon versus proton radiotherapy (dated by TCRdb to 2018 to 2020). To prepare the library, the immunoSEQ multiplex PCR assay was applied. What TCRdb holds here is the immuneACCESS table cut down to in-frame rearrangements. Part of the clones is not present; checked against another copy, under half of the missing clones reflect an unresolved V gene, and the others are unexplained. This sample holds 75,000 or so clones; about 86% were observed only once. Clones ranked in the top ten supply approximately 1.3% of the sample. Sequences were derived from peripheral blood, sampled from a patient treated with proton-based radiotherapy. Receptors originate from a man between 60 and 75 years old with pancreatic cancer.

The chain couples TRBV6-1 to TRBJ1-5, with D perhaps matching TRBD1 (5 bases). The CDR3 has 15 amino acids. V was shortened by 4 bases and J by 0 bases, with 10 bases between the two germline ends. Germline V lookup: CDR1 MNHNS, CDR2 SASEGT. The CDR3: CASSGGLLSNQPQHF. For the CDR3, the DNA is TGTGCCAGCAGTGGGGGACTCCTTAGCAATCAGCCCCAGCATTTT.

This clone was counted only a few times. The chain has TRBV11-2 and TRBJ1-6, with 7 positions matching TRBD1. This CDR3 is built from 17 residues. After removal of 0 bases from V and 10 bases from J, the junction contained 12 bases not matched to a gene. Germline CDR1 reads SGHAT; CDR2 reads FQNNGV. In DNA, the CDR3 is TGTGCCAGCAGCTTAGAAAACCGACAGGGTACCCTCTCACCCCTCCACTTT. It codes for CASSLENRQGTLSPLHF.

The chain couples TRBV2 to TRBJ1-5; D remains unclear. Germline-derived CDR1 and CDR2 are SNHLY and FYNNEI. Trimming took off 4 bases at V and 8 bases at J, with 12 bases between the two ends. CDR3 length: 13 amino acids. This chain's CDR3 is CASSVVVYEPQHF. DNA for the CDR3: TGTGCCAGCAGTGTCGTGGTTTATGAGCCCCAGCATTTT.

In nucleotides, the CDR3 is TGTGCCAGCAGCTTACGGCGGACCGGGGAGCTGTTTTTT. It yields the protein CASSLRRTGELFF. The V call is TRBV7-9, the J call TRBJ2-2; D gene unclear. There are 13 residues in the CDR3. Per the germline V gene, CDR1 is SEHNR and CDR2 is FQNEAQ (reference sequence). The V end lost 2 bases, the J end lost 5 bases, and 6 bases lay between the germline ends.

The chain links TRBV13 to TRBJ2-6; weak D call: TRBD2 (5 bases). The CDR3 consists of 15 residues. V was shortened by 5 bases and J by 0 bases, with 8 bases between the two germline ends. Germline V lookup: CDR1 PRHDT, CDR2 FYEKMQ (reference sequence). CDR3 in DNA: TGTGCCAGCAGCCCCCGGGGCTCTGGGGCCAACGTCCTGACTTTC. Its translation: CASSPRGSGANVLTF.

This clone was counted a single time. The chain's CDR3 is CASSPVGGANVLTF. The CDR3 region has the DNA TGCGCCAGCAGCCCCGTCGGTGGGGCCAACGTCCTGACTTTC. The genes are TRBV5-1 and TRBJ2-6; no definite D call. The CDR3 loop spans 14 amino acids. V lost 4 bases and J lost 3, with 8 bases in between. In germline, CDR1 is SGHRS, CDR2 YFSETQ.

The chain joins TRBV20-1 to TRBJ2-1; D is undetermined. V lost 4 bases and J lost 8, with 9 bases in between. Germline V gene sequence: CDR1 DFQATT, CDR2 SNEGSKA (reference sequence). This CDR3 is built from 11 residues. In DNA form, the CDR3 reads TGCAGTGCTACTTATCCCTATGAGCAGTTCTTC. It codes for CSATYPYEQFF.

This clone has a single count. The CDR3 region is CASSLWGQGGNQPQHF. The CDR3 bases are TGTGCCAGCAGTTTATGGGGACAGGGTGGCAATCAGCCCCAGCATTTT. This chain joins TRBV28 and TRBJ1-5, with TRBD1 matching over 9 bases. The V gene end was trimmed by 0 bases and the J gene end by 2 bases; junction bases not matched to a gene: 2. CDR1 and CDR2 (germline): MDHEN, SYDVKM. The CDR3 loop spans 16 amino acids. Full variable domain (remainder filled in from reference TRBV28 and TRBJ1-5): DVKVTQSSRYLVKRTGEKVFLECVQDMDHENMFWYRQDPGLGLRLIYFSYDVKMKEKGDIPEGYSVSREKKERFSLILESASTNQTSMYLCASSLWGQGGNQPQHFGDGTRLSIL.

The chain uses TRBV14 and TRBJ1-1; D not certain. This CDR3 spans 15 amino acids. V was pared by 5 bases and J by 5 bases, with 18 bases between. Germline-derived CDR1 and CDR2 are SGHDN and FVKESK. The CDR3 loop reads CASSANWNGYTEAFF. The CDR3 nucleotides read TGTGCCAGCAGCGCAAACTGGAACGGTTATACTGAAGCTTTCTTT.

This clone was recorded once. The chain couples TRBV5-4 to TRBJ2-6; TRBD1 matches 7 bases. Per germline, CDR1 SGHNT and CDR2 YYREEE (reference sequence). Germline trimming cut 1 base from V and 2 bases from J; bases unmatched to any gene: 6. The CDR3 is made up of 17 amino acids. The CDR3 coding sequence is TGTGCCAGCAGCTTGAGACAGGGTATCACTGGGGCCAACGTCCTGACTTTC. It specifies CASSLRQGITGANVLTF.

This clone was counted a single time. The V call is TRBV28, the J call TRBJ2-7, with 9 bases lining up with TRBD2. Germline V gene data show CDR1 as MDHEN and CDR2 as SYDVKM. This CDR3 has 17 residues. V lost 5 bases and J lost 4; bases outside the gene matches: 15. In DNA form, the CDR3 reads TGTGCCAGCAGTCTTGGCCTAGCGGGACCTGCAGGATACGAGCAGTACTTC. Translating gives CASSLGLAGPAGYEQYF.

J is TRBJ2-7 and V is TRBV11-2; D remains ambiguous. Germline V lookup: CDR1 SGHAT, CDR2 FQNNGV. V was clipped by 5 bases and J by 7 bases, with 27 bases between them. This CDR3 has 17 amino acids. The CDR3 region is CASSQRSGPAANGEQYF. DNA of the CDR3: TGTGCCAGCAGCCAACGAAGTGGGCCGGCGGCGAATGGAGAGCAGTACTTC.

The chain has TRBV5-1 and TRBJ2-2; 12 bases agree with TRBD2. This CDR3 is 17 amino acids long. CDR1 is SGHRS, CDR2 YFSETQ, per germline. Trimming removed 4 bases from V and 6 bases from J; junction bases left unmatched: 10. In DNA form, the CDR3 reads TGCGCCAGCAGCGGTGTGACTAGCGGGAGATGGTCCGGGGAGCTGTTTTTT. This codes for CASSGVTSGRWSGELFF.

This clone was observed a few times. The rearrangement uses TRBV6-1 and TRBJ2-7; no clear D gene. V was shortened by 1 base and J by 6 bases, with 13 bases between the two germline ends. The length of the CDR3 is 14 residues. CDR1 is MNHNS and CDR2 is SASEGT in the germline V gene. CDR3 loop: CASSEDPVISEQYF. The CDR3 nucleotides are TGTGCCAGCAGTGAAGATCCGGTTATTAGCGAGCAGTACTTC.

The V gene is TRBV15, the J gene TRBJ2-7; D not resolved. Germline V CDR1 and CDR2: LNHNV, YYDKDF (reference sequence). The CDR3 is made up of 14 amino acids. Trimming pared 0 bases from V and 2 bases from J, leaving 8 bases between. In DNA form, the CDR3 reads TGTGCCACCAGCAGAGACAGTTTTACCTACGAGCAGTACTTC. Translation gives CATSRDSFTYEQYF.

Written as DNA, the CDR3 is TGTGCCAGCAGCTTAGCGGAGGGGGGGTACCGAGGCTACACCTTC. Its protein product is CASSLAEGGYRGYTF. V is TRBV7-8 and J is TRBJ1-2; tentative D call: TRBD1 (6 bases). Germline V gives CDR1 SGHVS, CDR2 FQNEAQ. The germline V and J ends were trimmed by 0 bases and 8 bases, with 16 bases remaining between them. The length of the CDR3 is 15 residues.

The chain carries TRBV5-5 and TRBJ2-7; 8 nucleotides align to TRBD1. The CDR3 has 15 amino acids. Trimming at V came to 4 bases and at J to 2 bases, leaving 8 bases not matched to a gene. The V gene's germline CDR1 is SGHKS and CDR2 YYEKEE (reference sequence). The CDR3 region is CASSPGTGFPYEQYF. Here the CDR3 DNA reads TGTGCCAGCAGCCCCGGGACAGGTTTCCCCTACGAGCAGTACTTC.

This clone has just a few counts. The chain couples TRBV20-1 to TRBJ2-1; D is uncertain. The ends were cut back, 6 bases at V and 6 bases at J, with 9 bases in the middle. Germline CDR1 and CDR2: DFQATT and SNEGSKA (reference sequence). There are 11 residues in the CDR3. The CDR3 coding sequence is TGCAGTGCAACGAACTCCAATGAGCAGTTCTTC. Encoded protein: CSATNSNEQFF.

This clone was observed once. The genes are TRBV6-5 and TRBJ2-7; possibly TRBD1 for D (6 bases). Germline loops: CDR1 MNHEY, CDR2 SVGAGI. This CDR3 is built from 16 residues. V lost 2 bases and J lost 0, with 14 bases in between. DNA for the CDR3: TGTGCCAGCAGTTACACCCACGACAGGAGCTCCTACGAGCAGTACTTC. Encoded protein: CASSYTHDRSSYEQYF.

This chain uses TRBV19 with TRBJ1-3; the D is unclear. The V end was cut by 3 bases, the J end by 2 bases, with 11 bases between. Germline V gene lookup returns CDR1 LNHDA and CDR2 SQIVND (reference sequence). This CDR3 comprises 15 residues. CDR3 in amino acids: CASSMQLMPGNTIYF. CDR3 nucleotides: TGTGCCAGTAGTATGCAGCTGATGCCTGGAAACACCATATATTTT. The variable domain in full, with the rest retrieved from reference TRBV19 and TRBJ1-3, is DGGITQSPKYLFRKEGQNVTLSCEQNLNHDAMYWYRQDPGQGLRLIYYSQIVNDFQKGDIAEGYSVSREKKESFPLTVTSAQKNPTAFYLCASSMQLMPGNTIYFGEGSWLTVV.

The chain links TRBV6-5 to TRBJ1-3; 10 nucleotides agree with TRBD1. The CDR3 is 15 residues long. After removal of 6 bases from V and 4 bases from J, the junction contained 6 bases not matched to a gene. The germline V gene encodes CDR1 MNHEY and CDR2 SVGAGI. CDR3 region: CASSRDRGSGNTIYF. Here the CDR3 DNA reads TGTGCCAGCAGCAGGGACAGGGGTTCGGGAAACACCATATATTTT.

This rearrangement joins TRBV6-1 to TRBJ2-7; tentative D call: TRBD2 (7 bases). CDR3 length: 13 residues. Germline CDR1 and CDR2: MNHNS and SASEGT. Trimming stripped 1 base from V and 6 bases from J, with 10 bases between. The CDR3 region has the DNA TGTGCCAGCAGTGAAGGCGGGGGCTCCGAGCAGTACTTC. Amino acids: CASSEGGGSEQYF.